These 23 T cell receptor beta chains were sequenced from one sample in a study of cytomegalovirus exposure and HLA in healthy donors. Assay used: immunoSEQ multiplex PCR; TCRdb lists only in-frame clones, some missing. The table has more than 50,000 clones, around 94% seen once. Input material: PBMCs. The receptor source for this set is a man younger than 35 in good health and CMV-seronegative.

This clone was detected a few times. The CDR3: CASSLAGASGGSGANVLTF. CDR3 nucleotides: TGCGCCAGCAGCTTGGCCGGGGCTAGCGGGGGCTCTGGGGCCAACGTCCTGACTTTC. This sequence joins TRBV5-1 and TRBJ2-6; 10 nucleotides agree with TRBD2. The V segment lost 0 bases and the J segment 0 bases; nucleotides outside the gene matches: 6. Germline V CDR1 and CDR2: SGHRS, YFSETQ. CDR3 length equals 19 residues.

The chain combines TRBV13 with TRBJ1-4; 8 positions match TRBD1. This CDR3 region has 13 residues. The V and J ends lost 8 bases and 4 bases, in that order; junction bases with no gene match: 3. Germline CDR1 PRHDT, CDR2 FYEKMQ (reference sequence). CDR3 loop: CASHDRGNEKLFF. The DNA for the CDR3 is TGTGCCAGCCACGACAGGGGTAATGAAAAACTGTTTTTT.

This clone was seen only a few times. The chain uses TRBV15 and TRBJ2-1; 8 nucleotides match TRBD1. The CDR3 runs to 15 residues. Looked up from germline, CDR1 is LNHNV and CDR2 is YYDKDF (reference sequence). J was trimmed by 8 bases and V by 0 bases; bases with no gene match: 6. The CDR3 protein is CATSRDFQGADEQFF. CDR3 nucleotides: TGTGCCACCAGCAGAGATTTTCAGGGGGCCGATGAGCAGTTCTTC.

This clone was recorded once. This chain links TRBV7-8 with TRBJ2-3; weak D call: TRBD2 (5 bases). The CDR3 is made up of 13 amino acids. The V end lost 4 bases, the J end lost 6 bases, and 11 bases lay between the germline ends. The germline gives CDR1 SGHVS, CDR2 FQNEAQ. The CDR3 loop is CASSWTAMDTQYF. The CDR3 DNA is TGTGCCAGCAGCTGGACTGCGATGGATACGCAGTATTTT.

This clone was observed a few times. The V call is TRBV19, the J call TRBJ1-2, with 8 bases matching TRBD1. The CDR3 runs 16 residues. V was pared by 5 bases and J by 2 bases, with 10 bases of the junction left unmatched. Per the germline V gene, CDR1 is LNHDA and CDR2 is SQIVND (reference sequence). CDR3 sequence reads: CASSLAGDRMNYGYTF. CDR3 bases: TGTGCCAGTAGTCTGGCAGGGGACAGGATGAACTATGGCTACACCTTC.

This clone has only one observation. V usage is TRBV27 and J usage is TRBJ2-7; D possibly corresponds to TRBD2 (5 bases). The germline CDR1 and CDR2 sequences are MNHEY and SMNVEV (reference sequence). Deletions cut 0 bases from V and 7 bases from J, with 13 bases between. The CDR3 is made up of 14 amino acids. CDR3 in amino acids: CASSLSIGGLEQYF. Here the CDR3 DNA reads TGTGCCAGCAGTTTATCGATAGGCGGACTGGAGCAGTACTTC.

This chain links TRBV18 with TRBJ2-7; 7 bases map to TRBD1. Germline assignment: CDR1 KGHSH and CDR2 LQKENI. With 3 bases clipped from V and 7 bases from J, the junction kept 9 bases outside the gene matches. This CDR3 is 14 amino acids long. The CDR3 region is CASSPSRQGWEQYF. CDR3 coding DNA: TGTGCCAGCTCACCTTCCCGACAGGGCTGGGAGCAGTACTTC.

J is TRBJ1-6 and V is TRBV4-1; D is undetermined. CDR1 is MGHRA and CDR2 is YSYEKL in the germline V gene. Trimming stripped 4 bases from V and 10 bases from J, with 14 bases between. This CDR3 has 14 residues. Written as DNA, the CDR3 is TGCGCCAGCAGCCCTTTCGGCAGGTCCTCACCCCTCCACTTT. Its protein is CASSPFGRSSPLHF.

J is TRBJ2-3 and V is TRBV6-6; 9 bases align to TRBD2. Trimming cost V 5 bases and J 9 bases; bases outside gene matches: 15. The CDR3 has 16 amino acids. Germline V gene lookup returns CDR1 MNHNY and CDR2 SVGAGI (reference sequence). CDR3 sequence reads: CASSTALAGRRETQYF. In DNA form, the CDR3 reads TGTGCCAGCAGTACGGCCCTAGCGGGGCGGCGGGAAACGCAGTATTTT.

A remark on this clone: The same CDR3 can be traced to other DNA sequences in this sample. The CDR3 DNA follows: TGCGCCAGCAGCTTGGATTCGGTAAATCAGCCCCAGCATTTT. This encodes CASSLDSVNQPQHF. The genes are TRBV5-1 and TRBJ1-5, with D unresolved. The CDR3 is 14 residues long. Trimming took 0 bases from V and 4 from J, leaving 8 bases between them. Per the germline V gene, CDR1 is SGHRS and CDR2 is YFSETQ.

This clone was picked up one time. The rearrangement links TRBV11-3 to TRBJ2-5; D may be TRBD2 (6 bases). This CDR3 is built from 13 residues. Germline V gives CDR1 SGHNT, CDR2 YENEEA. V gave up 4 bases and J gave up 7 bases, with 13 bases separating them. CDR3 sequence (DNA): TGTGCCAGCAGCTCGGGACTTGCGGGGACCCAGTACTTC. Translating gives CASSSGLAGTQYF.

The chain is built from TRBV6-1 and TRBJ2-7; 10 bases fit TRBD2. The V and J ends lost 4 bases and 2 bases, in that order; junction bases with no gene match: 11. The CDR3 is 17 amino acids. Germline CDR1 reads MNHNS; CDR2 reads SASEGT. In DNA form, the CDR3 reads TGTGCCAGCAGTGTTAATGGACTAGCGGAGGTGGCCTACGAGCAGTACTTC. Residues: CASSVNGLAEVAYEQYF.

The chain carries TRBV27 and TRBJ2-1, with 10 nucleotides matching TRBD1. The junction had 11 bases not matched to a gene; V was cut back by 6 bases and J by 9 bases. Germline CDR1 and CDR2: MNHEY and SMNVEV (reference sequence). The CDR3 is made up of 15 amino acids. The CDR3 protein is CASSGRDRGSSEQFF. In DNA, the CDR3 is TGTGCCAGCAGCGGCCGGGACAGGGGAAGTAGTGAGCAGTTCTTC.

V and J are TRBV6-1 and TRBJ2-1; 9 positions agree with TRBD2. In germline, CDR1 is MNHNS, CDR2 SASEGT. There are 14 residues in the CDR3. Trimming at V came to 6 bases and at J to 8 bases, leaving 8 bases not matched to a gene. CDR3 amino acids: CASRAGGGFDEQFF. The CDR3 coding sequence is TGTGCCAGCAGGGCGGGAGGGGGTTTCGATGAGCAGTTCTTC.

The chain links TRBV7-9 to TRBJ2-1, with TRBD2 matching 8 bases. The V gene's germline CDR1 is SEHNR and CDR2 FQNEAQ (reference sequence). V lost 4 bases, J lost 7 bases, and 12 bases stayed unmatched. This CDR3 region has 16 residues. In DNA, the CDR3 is TGTGCCAGCAGCTCGTCTAGCGGGCCAGACACGAATGAGCAGTTCTTC. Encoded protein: CASSSSSGPDTNEQFF.

The DNA for the CDR3 is TGTGCCAGCAGCAAATCACAGAGCGAGCAGTACTTC. As protein: CASSKSQSEQYF. V and J are TRBV21-1 and TRBJ2-7; whether TRBD1, the table's D call, matches the DNA was not checked. TRBV21-1 is labeled a pseudogene. The CDR3 contains 12 residues.

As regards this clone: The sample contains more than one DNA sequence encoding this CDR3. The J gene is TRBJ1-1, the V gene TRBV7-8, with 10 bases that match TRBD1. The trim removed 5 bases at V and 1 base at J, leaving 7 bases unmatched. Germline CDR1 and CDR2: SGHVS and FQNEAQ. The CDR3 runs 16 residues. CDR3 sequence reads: CASSLRDRGSNTEAFF. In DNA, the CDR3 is TGTGCCAGCAGCCTCCGGGACAGGGGATCGAACACTGAAGCTTTCTTT.

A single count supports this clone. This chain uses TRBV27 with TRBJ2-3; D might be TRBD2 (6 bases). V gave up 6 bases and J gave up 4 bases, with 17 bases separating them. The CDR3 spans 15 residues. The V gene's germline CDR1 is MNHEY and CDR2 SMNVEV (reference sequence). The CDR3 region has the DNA TGTGCCAGCAGCCATACGGAGGGTCGAGCAGATACGCAGTATTTT. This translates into CASSHTEGRADTQYF.

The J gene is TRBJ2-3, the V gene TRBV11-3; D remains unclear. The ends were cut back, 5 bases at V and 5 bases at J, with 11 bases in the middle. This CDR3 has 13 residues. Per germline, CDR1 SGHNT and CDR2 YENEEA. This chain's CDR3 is CASSPRMEDTQYF. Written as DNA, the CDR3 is TGTGCCAGCAGCCCTAGGATGGAAGATACGCAGTATTTT.

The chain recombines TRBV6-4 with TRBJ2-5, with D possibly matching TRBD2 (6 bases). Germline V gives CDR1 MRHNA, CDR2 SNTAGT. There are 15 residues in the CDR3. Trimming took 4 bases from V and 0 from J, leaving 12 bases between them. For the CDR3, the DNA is TGTGCCAGCAGTGTGAATGGGGGGAACCAAGAGACCCAGTACTTC. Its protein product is CASSVNGGNQETQYF.

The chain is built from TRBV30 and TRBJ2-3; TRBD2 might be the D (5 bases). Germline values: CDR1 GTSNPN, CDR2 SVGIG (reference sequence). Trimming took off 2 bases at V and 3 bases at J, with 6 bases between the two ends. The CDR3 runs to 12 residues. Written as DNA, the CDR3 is TGTGCCTGGAGTAGCGGAACAGATACGCAGTATTTT. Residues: CAWSSGTDTQYF. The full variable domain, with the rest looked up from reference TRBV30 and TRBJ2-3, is SQTIHQWPATLVQPVGSPLSLECTVEGTSNPNLYWYRQAAGRGLQLLFYSVGIGQISSEVPQNLSASRPQDRQFILSSKKLLLSDSGFYLCAWSSGTDTQYFGPGTRLTVL.

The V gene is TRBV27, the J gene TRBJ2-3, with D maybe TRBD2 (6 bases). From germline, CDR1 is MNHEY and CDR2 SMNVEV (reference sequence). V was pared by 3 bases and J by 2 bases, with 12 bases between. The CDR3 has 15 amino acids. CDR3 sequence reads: CASSLLAEATDTQYF. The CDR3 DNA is TGTGCCAGCAGTTTGTTAGCGGAGGCCACAGATACGCAGTATTTT.

The CDR3 DNA sequence: TGTGCCAGCAGCGTAGGGGTTAGCGGGACTCCCCAAGAGACCCAGTACTTC. Translated: CASSVGVSGTPQETQYF. The J gene is TRBJ2-5, the V gene TRBV9; 8 nucleotides match TRBD2. The CDR3 is 17 amino acids. Germline V gene sequence: CDR1 SGDLS, CDR2 YYNGEE. J lost 1 base, V lost 0 bases, and 8 bases had no gene match.